This is a list of T cell receptor beta chains from one sample in a study of cytomegalovirus exposure and HLA in healthy donors. The protocol was immunoSEQ multiplex PCR, while the TCRdb copy is restricted to in-frame clones and leaves out a portion. Its clone listing holds about 120,000 clones. Material for sequencing was PBMCs. Receptor source: a man aged 35-49 years in good health and CMV-seropositive. The CDR3 runs from the conserved cysteine through the conserved F or W. The D gene is left open where the match is weak.

CDR3 protein	CDR3 DNA	J gene	V gene	D gene
CASSTAWGGNQPQHF	TGTGCCAGTAGTACCGCCTGGGGGGGCAATCAGCCCCAGCATTTT	TRBJ1-5	TRBV19	NA
CASTLGQGPGDTQYF	TGTGCCAGCACCCTGGGGCAGGGGCCAGGAGATACGCAGTATTTT	TRBJ2-3	TRBV27	NA
CASSRGGADEAFF	TGCGCCAGCAGCCGCGGGGGGGCAGATGAAGCTTTCTTT	TRBJ1-1	TRBV5-1	NA
CASSEKGAGTGHYSNQPQHF	TGTGCCAGCAGTGAAAAGGGTGCTGGGACAGGCCACTATAGCAATCAGCCCCAGCATTTT	TRBJ1-5	TRBV2	TRBD1
CASSIGGQRLFF	TGTGCCAGTAGTATAGGGGGACAGAGACTGTTTTTT	TRBJ2-2	TRBV19	TRBD1
CASSYDGVPDTEAFF	TGTGCCAGCAGTTACGACGGAGTTCCGGACACTGAAGCTTTCTTT	TRBJ1-1	TRBV6-6	NA
CASSPRMNTEAFF	TGTGCCAGCAGCCCTAGGATGAACACTGAAGCTTTCTTT	TRBJ1-1	TRBV14	NA
CASSIGQPDMPQHF	TGTGCCAGCAGTATTGGACAGCCGGATATGCCCCAGCATTTT	TRBJ1-5	TRBV19	NA
CASGSGELNTEAFF	TGTGCCAGCGGCTCAGGGGAACTGAACACTGAAGCTTTCTTT	TRBJ1-1	TRBV6-6	NA
CSAVSGANVLTF	TGCAGCGCCGTCTCTGGGGCCAACGTCCTGACTTTC	TRBJ2-6	TRBV29-1	NA
CASSVRLYYEQYF	TGTGCCAGCAGTGTCAGGTTATACTACGAGCAGTACTTC	TRBJ2-7	TRBV6-6	NA
CASSLSGMNTGELFF	TGTGCCAGCAGTTTGTCGGGAATGAACACCGGGGAGCTGTTTTTT	TRBJ2-2	TRBV28	NA
CASSSIAGVVAYEQYF	TGTGCCAGCAGTTCGATAGCGGGAGTGGTAGCCTACGAGCAGTACTTC	TRBJ2-7	TRBV6-6	TRBD2
CASSSYISGQQNTEAFF	TGCGCCAGCAGCTCCTATATTTCGGGACAGCAGAACACTGAAGCTTTCTTT	TRBJ1-1	TRBV5-1	TRBD1
CASSQTGALQPQHF	TGCGCCAGCAGCCAGACAGGGGCGCTGCAGCCCCAGCATTTT	TRBJ1-5	TRBV4-1	TRBD1
CASSLDTGGNTGELFF	TGTGCCAGCAGCTTGGATACAGGGGGCAACACCGGGGAGCTGTTTTTT	TRBJ2-2	TRBV5-6	TRBD1
CASRSGGEGGYTF	TGTGCCAGCAGATCAGGGGGCGAGGGAGGCTACACCTTC	TRBJ1-2	TRBV6-5	TRBD1
CASSPQGYEQYF	TGTGCCAGCAGTCCTCAGGGTTACGAGCAGTACTTC	TRBJ2-7	TRBV28	NA
CASSPFTSGGEQFF	TGTGCCAGCAGCCCGTTTACTAGCGGCGGCGAGCAGTTCTTC	TRBJ2-1	TRBV11-3	TRBD2
CASLKLGGHYGYTF	TGTGCCAGCCTAAAACTAGGGGGACACTATGGCTACACCTTC	TRBJ1-2	TRBV6-5	NA
CASSRGGSGPSGELFF	TGTGCCAGCAGCCGTGGGGGGAGCGGTCCTTCGGGGGAGCTGTTTTTT	TRBJ2-2	TRBV5-4	NA
CASTSPGATNEKLFF	TGTGCCAGCACCTCCCCCGGGGCAACTAATGAAAAACTGTTTTTT	TRBJ1-4	TRBV7-2	NA
CASSYRGTYEQYF	TGTGCCAGCAGCTACAGGGGCACCTACGAGCAGTACTTC	TRBJ2-7	TRBV5-4	TRBD1
CASRGTGGAYEQYF	TGCGCCAGCAGGGGGACAGGGGGCGCGTACGAGCAGTACTTC	TRBJ2-7	TRBV5-1	TRBD1
CASSKGPAGGEQFF	TGTGCCAGTAGTAAAGGCCCAGCGGGTGGTGAGCAGTTCTTC	TRBJ2-1	TRBV19	NA
CAWSVGQGGSYGYTF	TGTGCCTGGAGTGTAGGACAGGGGGGATCCTATGGCTACACCTTC	TRBJ1-2	TRBV30	TRBD1
CASSLPSWTSGSTDTQYF	TGTGCCAGCAGTTTACCCTCCTGGACTAGCGGGAGCACAGATACGCAGTATTTT	TRBJ2-3	TRBV28	TRBD2
CSVDRVSYNEQFF	TGCAGCGTTGACAGGGTCTCCTACAATGAGCAGTTCTTC	TRBJ2-1	TRBV29-1	NA
CASSGDRVNTEAFF	TGTGCCAGCAGTGGGGACAGGGTGAACACTGAAGCTTTCTTT	TRBJ1-1	TRBV2	TRBD1
CASSSPGTGSYEQYF	TGTGCCAGCAGTTCCCCCGGGACAGGGTCCTACGAGCAGTACTTC	TRBJ2-7	TRBV27	TRBD1
CASSSGQGNTEAFF	TGCGCCAGCAGCTCGGGACAGGGGAACACTGAAGCTTTCTTT	TRBJ1-1	TRBV5-1	TRBD1
CASSSRTGGSTGELFF	TGTGCCAGCAGCTCTAGGACAGGGGGATCCACCGGGGAGCTGTTTTTT	TRBJ2-2	TRBV5-4	TRBD1
CASSQDGTGSVHEQYF	TGCGCCAGCAGCCAAGATGGGACAGGGTCTGTCCACGAGCAGTACTTC	TRBJ2-7	TRBV4-3	TRBD1
CASRLDERSTTRGSYEQYF	TGTGCAAGTCGCTTAGACGAGAGATCGACCACACGGGGCTCCTACGAGCAGTACTTC	TRBJ2-7	TRBV12-2	NA
CASSFRAAYGYTF	TGTGCCAGCAGTTTCAGGGCAGCCTATGGCTACACCTTC	TRBJ1-2	TRBV28	NA
CASSLSVRGNQPQHF	TGTGCCAGCAGCTTGAGTGTGAGGGGCAATCAGCCCCAGCATTTT	TRBJ1-5	TRBV5-6	NA
CASRTDRTGARQPQHF	TGTGCCAGCAGAACCGACAGGACAGGGGCGCGTCAGCCCCAGCATTTT	TRBJ1-5	TRBV2	TRBD1
CASSLGQVANTGELFF	TGTGCCAGCAGCTTAGGACAGGTCGCGAACACCGGGGAGCTGTTTTTT	TRBJ2-2	TRBV7-2	NA
CASSLSGQGNNYEQYF	TGTGCCAGCAGCTTAAGTGGGCAGGGGAACAACTACGAGCAGTACTTC	TRBJ2-7	TRBV7-9	NA
CASSSPGQGGTYEQYF	TGTGCCAGCAGCTCCCCGGGACAGGGGGGGACTTACGAGCAGTACTTC	TRBJ2-7	TRBV5-6	TRBD1
CASSQLTSGIYNEQFF	TGCGCCAGCAGCCAACTAACTAGCGGGATCTACAATGAGCAGTTCTTC	TRBJ2-1	TRBV4-1	TRBD2